This T cell receptor beta chain was captured in a study of T cell changes during pregnancy in multiple sclerosis. Only in-frame clones appear in the TCRdb table, and some are missing; sequencing was by immunoSEQ multiplex PCR. The repertoire consists of more than 55,000 clones, with around nine tenths occurring once and the leading ten covering roughly 1.2%. The CDR3 has 17 amino acids. Per the germline V gene, CDR1 is SGHNT and CDR2 is YENEEA. Trimming stripped 4 bases from V and 0 bases from J, with 16 bases between. This sequence originates from a female donor with multiple sclerosis, enrolled in a pregnancy study. This chain links TRBV11-3 with TRBJ2-1, with D possibly being TRBD2 (6 bases). Sequenced here: peripheral blood, sampled in the third trimester of pregnancy. CDR3 coding DNA: TGTGCCAGCAGCTCCCTTAGCGGAGGGAGCTCCTACAATGAGCAGTTCTTC. Translation: CASSSLSGGSSYNEQFF. The variable domain in full, with the rest retrieved from reference TRBV11-3 and TRBJ2-1, is EAGVVQSPRYKIIEKKQPVAFWCNPISGHNTLYWYLQNLGQGPELLIRYENEEAVDDSQLPKDRFSAERLKGVDSTLKIQPAELGDSAVYLCASSSLSGGSSYNEQFFGPGTRLTVL.